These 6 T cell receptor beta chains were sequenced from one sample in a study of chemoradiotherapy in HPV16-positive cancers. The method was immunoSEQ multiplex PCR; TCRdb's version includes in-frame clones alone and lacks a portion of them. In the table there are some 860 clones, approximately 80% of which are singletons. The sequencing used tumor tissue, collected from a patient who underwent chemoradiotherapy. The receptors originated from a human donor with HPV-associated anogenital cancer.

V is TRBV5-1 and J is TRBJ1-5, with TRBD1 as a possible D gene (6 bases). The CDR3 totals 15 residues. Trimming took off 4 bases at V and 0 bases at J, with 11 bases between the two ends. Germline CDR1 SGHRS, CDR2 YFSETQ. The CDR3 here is CASSDGTFSNQPQHF. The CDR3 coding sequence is TGCGCCAGCAGCGACGGGACATTTAGCAATCAGCCCCAGCATTTT.

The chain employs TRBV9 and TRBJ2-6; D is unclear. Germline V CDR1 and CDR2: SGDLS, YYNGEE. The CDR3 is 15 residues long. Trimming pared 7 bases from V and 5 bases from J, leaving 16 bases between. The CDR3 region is CASVFKQSRANVLTF. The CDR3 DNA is TGTGCCAGCGTGTTCAAACAAAGTCGGGCCAACGTCCTGACTTTC.

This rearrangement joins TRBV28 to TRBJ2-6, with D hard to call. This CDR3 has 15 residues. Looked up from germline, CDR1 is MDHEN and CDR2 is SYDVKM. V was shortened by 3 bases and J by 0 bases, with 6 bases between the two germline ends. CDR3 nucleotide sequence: TGTGCCAGCAGTTTTGTCTACTCTGGGGCCAACGTCCTGACTTTC. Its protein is CASSFVYSGANVLTF.

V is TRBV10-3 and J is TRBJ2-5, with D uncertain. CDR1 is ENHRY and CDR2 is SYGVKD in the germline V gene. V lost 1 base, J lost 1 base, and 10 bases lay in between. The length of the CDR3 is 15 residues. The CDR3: CAISEFGTVQETQYF. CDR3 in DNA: TGTGCCATCAGTGAGTTCGGAACAGTCCAAGAGACCCAGTACTTC.

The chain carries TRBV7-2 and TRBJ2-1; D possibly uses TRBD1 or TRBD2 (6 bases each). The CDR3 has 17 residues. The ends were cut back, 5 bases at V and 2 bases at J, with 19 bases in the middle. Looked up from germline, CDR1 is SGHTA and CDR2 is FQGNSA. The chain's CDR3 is CASSPSWGAGPYNEQFF. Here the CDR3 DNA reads TGTGCCAGCAGCCCCAGTTGGGGGGCGGGACCCTACAATGAGCAGTTCTTC.

CDR3 coding DNA: TGTGCCAGCAGCTTAGCGGAGCTCCGAGGGGTAGAGGCGCAGTACTTC. Protein sequence: CASSLAELRGVEAQYF. This chain links TRBV7-9 with TRBJ2-7, with D possibly being TRBD1 or TRBD2 (5 bases each). CDR3 size: 16 residues. V was cut by 0 bases and J by 9 bases, with 21 bases left in between. Germline assignment: CDR1 SEHNR and CDR2 FQNEAQ (reference sequence).